The present T cell receptor (beta chain) was sequenced within a study of tumor-infiltrating lymphocytes in primary liver carcinoma. For the study at large: Patients included men and women of 30 to 69 years.

The input was around 500 ng total RNA; TCR beta cDNA was made from it with a constant-region primer. It was through three nested multiplex PCR rounds of slightly modified ARM-PCR that TCR beta libraries arose. Forward primers for TRBV1-TRBV30 and a C-beta reverse primer served the first two PCR rounds, at approximately 10 cycles each. MiXCR, run by TCRdb on the multiplex PCR reads, gives a single entry per CDR3 protein. This sample has 310,000 or so distinct CDR3 sequences, with approximately 64% found just once. Germline trimming cut 1 base from V and 3 bases from J; bases unmatched to any gene: 5. This CDR3 contains 15 residues. The germline gives CDR1 LGHNA, CDR2 YSLEER. This clonotype was counted many times. The study extracted blood RNA from unsorted whole blood and also extracted germline DNA.

The sequencing input was peripheral blood. The sequence came from a man aged 40-49 years with primary liver carcinoma and hepatitis B virus infection. The chain carries TRBV4-3 and TRBJ1-2; TRBD1 matches at 7 bases. CDR3 nucleotides: TGCGCCAGCAGCCAAGGACAGGGTCTTTACTATGGCTACACCTTC. Protein product: CASSQGQGLYYGYTF.